This T cell receptor (beta chain) was profiled in a study of T cell changes during pregnancy in multiple sclerosis. The data were produced by immunoSEQ multiplex PCR, yet TCRdb's version contains in-frame clones alone and is incomplete. The table lists tens of thousands of clones, about 94% of them singletons. Germline V CDR1 and CDR2: ENHRY, SYGVKD. The CDR3 is 14 residues long. With 3 bases removed from V and 6 bases from J, the gap between germline ends came to 14 bases. Sequencing used CD4+ T cells from peripheral blood mononuclear cells, obtained after pregnancy. The sequence derives from a female donor with multiple sclerosis, enrolled in a pregnancy study. The chain combines TRBV10-3 with TRBJ1-1; D is perhaps TRBD1 (6 bases). The CDR3 region has the DNA TGTGCCATCAGTGAATACAGGGAAGCCTCTGAAGCTTTCTTT. Its translation is CAISEYREASEAFF.